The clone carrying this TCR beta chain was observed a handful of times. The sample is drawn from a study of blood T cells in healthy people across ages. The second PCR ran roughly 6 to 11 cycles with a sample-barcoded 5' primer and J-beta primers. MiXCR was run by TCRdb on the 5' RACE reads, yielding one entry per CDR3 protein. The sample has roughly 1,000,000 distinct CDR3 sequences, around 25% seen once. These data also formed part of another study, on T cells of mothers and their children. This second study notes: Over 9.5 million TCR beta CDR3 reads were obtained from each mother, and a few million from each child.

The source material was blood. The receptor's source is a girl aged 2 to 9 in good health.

CDR3: CASSAAKDTQYF. The DNA for the CDR3 is TGTGCCAGCAGCGCTGCGAAAGATACGCAGTATTTT. The J gene is TRBJ2-3, the V gene TRBV7-2; no clear D gene. The CDR3 is 12 residues long. Germline values: CDR1 SGHTA, CDR2 FQGNSA. V lost 5 bases and J lost 5, with 8 bases in between.